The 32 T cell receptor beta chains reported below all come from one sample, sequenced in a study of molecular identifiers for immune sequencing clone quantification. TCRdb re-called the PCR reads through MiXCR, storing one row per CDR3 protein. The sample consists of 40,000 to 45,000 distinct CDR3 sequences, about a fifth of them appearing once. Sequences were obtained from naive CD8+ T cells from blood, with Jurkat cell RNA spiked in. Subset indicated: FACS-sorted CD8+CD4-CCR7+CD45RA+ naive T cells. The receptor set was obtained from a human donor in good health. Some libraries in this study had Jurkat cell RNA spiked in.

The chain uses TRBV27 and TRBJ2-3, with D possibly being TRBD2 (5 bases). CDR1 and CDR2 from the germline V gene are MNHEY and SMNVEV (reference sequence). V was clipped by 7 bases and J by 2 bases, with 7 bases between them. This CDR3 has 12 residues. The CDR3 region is CASNGDTDTQYF. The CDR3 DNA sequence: TGTGCCAGCAACGGGGACACAGATACGCAGTATTTT.

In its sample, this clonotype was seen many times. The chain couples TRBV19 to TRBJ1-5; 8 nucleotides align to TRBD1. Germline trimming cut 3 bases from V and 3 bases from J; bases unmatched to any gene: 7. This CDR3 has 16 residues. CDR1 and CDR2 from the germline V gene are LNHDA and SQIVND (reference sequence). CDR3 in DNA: TGTGCCAGTAGTATGGGAAGACAGGGGTACAATCAGCCCCAGCATTTT. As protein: CASSMGRQGYNQPQHF. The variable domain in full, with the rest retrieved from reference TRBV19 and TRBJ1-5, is DGGITQSPKYLFRKEGQNVTLSCEQNLNHDAMYWYRQDPGQGLRLIYYSQIVNDFQKGDIAEGYSVSREKKESFPLTVTSAQKNPTAFYLCASSMGRQGYNQPQHFGDGTRLSIL.

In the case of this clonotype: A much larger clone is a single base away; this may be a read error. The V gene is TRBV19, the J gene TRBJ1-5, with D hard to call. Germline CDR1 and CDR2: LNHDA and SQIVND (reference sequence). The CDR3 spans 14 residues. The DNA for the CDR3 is TGTGCCAGTAGTATCGGCTATAGCAATCAGCCCCAGCAATTT. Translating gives CASSIGYSNQPQQF.

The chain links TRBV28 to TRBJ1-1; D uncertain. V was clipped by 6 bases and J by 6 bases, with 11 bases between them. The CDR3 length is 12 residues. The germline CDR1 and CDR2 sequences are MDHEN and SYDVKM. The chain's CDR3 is CASSLGRAEAFF. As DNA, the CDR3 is TGTGCCAGCAGCCTCGGGAGGGCTGAAGCTTTCTTT.

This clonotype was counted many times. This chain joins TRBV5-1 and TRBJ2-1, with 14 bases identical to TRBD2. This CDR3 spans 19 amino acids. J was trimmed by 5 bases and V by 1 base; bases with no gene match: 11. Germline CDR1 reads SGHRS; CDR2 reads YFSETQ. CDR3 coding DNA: TGCGCCAGCAGCTTGTATGGGACTAGCGGGAGTAAGGGCGACAATGAGCAGTTCTTC. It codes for CASSLYGTSGSKGDNEQFF.

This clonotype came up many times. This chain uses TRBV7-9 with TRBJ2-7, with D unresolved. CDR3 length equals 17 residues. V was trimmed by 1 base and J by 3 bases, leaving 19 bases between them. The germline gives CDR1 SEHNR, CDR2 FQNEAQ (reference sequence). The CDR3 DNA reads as TGTGCCAGCAGCTTAGGGGCCGTGGGTGGTCTCTACTACGAGCAGTACTTC. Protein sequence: CASSLGAVGGLYYEQYF. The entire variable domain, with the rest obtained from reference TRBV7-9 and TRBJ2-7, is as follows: DTGVSQNPRHKITKRGQNVTFRCDPISEHNRLYWYRQTLGQGPEFLTYFQNEAQLEKSRLLSDRFSAERPKGSFSTLEIQRTEQGDSAMYLCASSLGAVGGLYYEQYFGPGTRLTVT.

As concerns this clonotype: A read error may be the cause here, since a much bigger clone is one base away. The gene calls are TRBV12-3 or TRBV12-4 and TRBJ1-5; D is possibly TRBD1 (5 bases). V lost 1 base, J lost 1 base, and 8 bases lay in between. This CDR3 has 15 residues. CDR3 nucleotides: TGTGCCAGCAGTTTAGGGGGGTTCAGCAATCAGCCCCAGCATTTT. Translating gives CASSLGGFSNQPQHF.

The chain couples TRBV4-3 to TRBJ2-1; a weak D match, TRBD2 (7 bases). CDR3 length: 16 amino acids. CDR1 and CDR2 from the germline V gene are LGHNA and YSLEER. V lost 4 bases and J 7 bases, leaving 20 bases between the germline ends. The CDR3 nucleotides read TGCGCCAGCAGCCGAGGACTAGGCCAAGGGGGGAATGAGCAGTTCTTC. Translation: CASSRGLGQGGNEQFF.

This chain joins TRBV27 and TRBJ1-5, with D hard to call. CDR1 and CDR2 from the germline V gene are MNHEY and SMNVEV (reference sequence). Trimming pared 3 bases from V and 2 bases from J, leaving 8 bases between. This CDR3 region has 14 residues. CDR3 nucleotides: TGTGCCAGCAGTTTTTTTGGAGGCAATCAGCCCCAGCATTTT. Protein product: CASSFFGGNQPQHF.

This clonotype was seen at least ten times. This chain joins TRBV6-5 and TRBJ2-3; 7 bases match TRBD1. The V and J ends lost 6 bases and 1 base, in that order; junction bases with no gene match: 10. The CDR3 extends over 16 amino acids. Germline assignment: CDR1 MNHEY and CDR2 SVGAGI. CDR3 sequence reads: CASRFRQGIRTDTQYF. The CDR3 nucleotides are TGTGCCAGCAGATTCCGACAGGGTATCCGCACAGATACGCAGTATTTT.

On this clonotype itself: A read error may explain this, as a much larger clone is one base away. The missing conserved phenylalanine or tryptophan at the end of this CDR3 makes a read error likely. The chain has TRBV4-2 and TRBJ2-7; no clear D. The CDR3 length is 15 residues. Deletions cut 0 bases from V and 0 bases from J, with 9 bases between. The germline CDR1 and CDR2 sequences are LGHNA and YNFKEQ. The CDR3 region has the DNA TGTGCCAGCAGCCAAGATGAACAGATCTCCTACGAGCAGTACTCC. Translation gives CASSQDEQISYEQYS.

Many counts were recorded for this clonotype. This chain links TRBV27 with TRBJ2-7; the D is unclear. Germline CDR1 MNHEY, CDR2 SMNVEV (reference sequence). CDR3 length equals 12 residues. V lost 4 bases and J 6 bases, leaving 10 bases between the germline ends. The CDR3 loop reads CASSSPNLEQYF. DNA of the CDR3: TGTGCCAGCAGTTCCCCCAACCTCGAGCAGTACTTC.

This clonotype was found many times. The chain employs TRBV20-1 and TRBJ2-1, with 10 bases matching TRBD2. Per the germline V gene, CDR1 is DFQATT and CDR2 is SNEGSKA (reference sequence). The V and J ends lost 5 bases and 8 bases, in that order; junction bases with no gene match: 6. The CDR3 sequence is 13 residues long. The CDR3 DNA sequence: TGCAGTGCTGAGAGCGGGAGGGTCGATGAGCAGTTCTTC. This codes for CSAESGRVDEQFF.

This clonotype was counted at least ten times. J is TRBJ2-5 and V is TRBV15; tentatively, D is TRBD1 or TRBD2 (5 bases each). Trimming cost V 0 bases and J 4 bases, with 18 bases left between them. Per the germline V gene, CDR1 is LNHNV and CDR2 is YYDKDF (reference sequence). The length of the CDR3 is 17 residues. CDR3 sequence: CATSRDRVSGRIETQYF. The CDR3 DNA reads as TGTGCCACCAGCAGAGATCGGGTCTCGGGGCGGATAGAGACCCAGTACTTC.

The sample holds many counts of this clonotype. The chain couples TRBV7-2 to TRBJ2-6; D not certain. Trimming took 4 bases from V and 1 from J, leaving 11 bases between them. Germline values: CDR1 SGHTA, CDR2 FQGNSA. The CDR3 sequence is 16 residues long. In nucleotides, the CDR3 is TGTGCCAGCAGCTCTCCCGAGGAATCTGGGGCCAACGTCCTGACTTTC. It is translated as CASSSPEESGANVLTF. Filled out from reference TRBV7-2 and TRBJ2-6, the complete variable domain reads GAGVSQSPSNKVTEKGKDVELRCDPISGHTALYWYRQSLGQGLEFLIYFQGNSAPDKSGLPSDRFSAERTGGSVSTLTIQRTQQEDSAVYLCASSSPEESGANVLTFGAGSRLTVL.

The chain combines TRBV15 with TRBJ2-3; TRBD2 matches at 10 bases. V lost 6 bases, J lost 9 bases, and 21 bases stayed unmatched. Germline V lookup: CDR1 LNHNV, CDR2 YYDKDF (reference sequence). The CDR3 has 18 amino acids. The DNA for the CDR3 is TGTGCCACCAGAGCGCTAGGATTTACTAGCGGGACCTCTTCGACGCAGTATTTT. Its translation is CATRALGFTSGTSSTQYF.

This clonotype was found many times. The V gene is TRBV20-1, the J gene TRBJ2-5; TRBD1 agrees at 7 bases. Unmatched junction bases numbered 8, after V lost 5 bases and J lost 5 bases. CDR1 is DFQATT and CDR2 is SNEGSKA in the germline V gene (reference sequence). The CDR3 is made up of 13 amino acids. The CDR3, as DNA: TGCAGTGCTGACCTCGACAGGGCGGAGACCCAGTACTTC. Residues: CSADLDRAETQYF.

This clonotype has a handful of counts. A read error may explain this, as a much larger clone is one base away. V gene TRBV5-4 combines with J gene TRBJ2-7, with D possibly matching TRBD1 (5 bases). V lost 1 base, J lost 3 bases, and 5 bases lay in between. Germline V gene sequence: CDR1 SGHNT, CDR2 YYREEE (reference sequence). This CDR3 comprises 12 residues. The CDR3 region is CASSLRGYEQYF. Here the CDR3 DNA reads TGTGCCAGCAGCTTGAGGGGCTACGAGCAGTACTTC.

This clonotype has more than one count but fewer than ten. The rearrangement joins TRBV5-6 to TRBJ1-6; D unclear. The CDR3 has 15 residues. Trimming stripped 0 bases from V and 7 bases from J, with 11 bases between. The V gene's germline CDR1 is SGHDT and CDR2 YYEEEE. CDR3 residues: CASSLGLGGNSPLHF. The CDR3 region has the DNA TGTGCCAGCAGCTTGGGACTCGGCGGGAATTCACCCCTCCACTTT. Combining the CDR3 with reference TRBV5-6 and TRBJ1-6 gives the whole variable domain DAGVTQSPTHLIKTRGQQVTLRCSPKSGHDTVSWYQQALGQGPQFIFQYYEEEERQRGNFPDRFSGHQFPNYSSELNVNALLLGDSALYLCASSLGLGGNSPLHFGNGTRLTVT.

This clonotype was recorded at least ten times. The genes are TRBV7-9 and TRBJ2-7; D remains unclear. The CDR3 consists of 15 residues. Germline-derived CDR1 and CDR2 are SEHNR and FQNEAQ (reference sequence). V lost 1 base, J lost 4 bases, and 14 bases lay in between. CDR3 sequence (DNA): TGTGCCAGCAGCTTAGAAGGGTCCGGTAATTACGAGCAGTACTTC. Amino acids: CASSLEGSGNYEQYF.

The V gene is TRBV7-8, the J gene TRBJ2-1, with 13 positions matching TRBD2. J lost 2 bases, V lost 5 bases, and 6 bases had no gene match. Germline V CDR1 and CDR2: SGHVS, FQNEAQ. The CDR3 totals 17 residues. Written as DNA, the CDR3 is TGTGCCAGCAGCCCGTGGACTAGCGGGAGACCCTACAATGAGCAGTTCTTC. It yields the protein CASSPWTSGRPYNEQFF.

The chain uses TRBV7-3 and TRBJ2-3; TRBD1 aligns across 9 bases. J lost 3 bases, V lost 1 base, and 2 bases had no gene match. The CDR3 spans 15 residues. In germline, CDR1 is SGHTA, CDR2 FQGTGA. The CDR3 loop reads CASSLRDRATDTQYF. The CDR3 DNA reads TGTGCCAGCAGCTTAAGGGACAGGGCGACAGATACGCAGTATTTT.

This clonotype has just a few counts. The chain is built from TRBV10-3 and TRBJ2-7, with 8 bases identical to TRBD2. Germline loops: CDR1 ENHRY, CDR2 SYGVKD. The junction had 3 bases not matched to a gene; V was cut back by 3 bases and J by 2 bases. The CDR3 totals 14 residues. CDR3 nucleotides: TGTGCCATCAGTGATCCGGGACTAGCCTACGAGCAGTACTTC. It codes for CAISDPGLAYEQYF.

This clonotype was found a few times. The CDR3 DNA sequence: TGTGCCAGCAGAAGGCGCTCCGACCTAGCCAAAAACATTCAGTACTTC. Translating it yields CASRRRSDLAKNIQYF. This chain links TRBV2 with TRBJ2-4; no clear D. This CDR3 spans 16 amino acids. Germline lookup yields CDR1 SNHLY and CDR2 FYNNEI. Trimming removed 6 bases from V and 0 bases from J, with 15 bases in between. The complete variable domain, with remaining parts taken from reference TRBV2 and TRBJ2-4, reads EPEVTQTPSHQVTQMGQEVILRCVPISNHLYFYWYRQILGQKVEFLVSFYNNEISEKSEIFDDQFSVERPDGSNFTLKIRSTKLEDSAMYFCASRRRSDLAKNIQYFGAGTRLSVL.

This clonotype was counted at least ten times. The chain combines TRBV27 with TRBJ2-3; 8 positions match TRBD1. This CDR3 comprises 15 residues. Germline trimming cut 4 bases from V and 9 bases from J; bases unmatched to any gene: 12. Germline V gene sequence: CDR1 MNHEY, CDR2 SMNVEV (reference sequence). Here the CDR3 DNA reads TGTGCCAGCAGTTCGTGGACAGGGAGAAGGCAAACGCAGTATTTT. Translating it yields CASSSWTGRRQTQYF.

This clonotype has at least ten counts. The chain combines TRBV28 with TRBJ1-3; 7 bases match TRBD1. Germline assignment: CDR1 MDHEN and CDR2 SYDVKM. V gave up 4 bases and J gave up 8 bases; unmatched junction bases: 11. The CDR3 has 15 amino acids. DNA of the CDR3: TGTGCCAGCAGTTCACCCCCGACAGGGAGGGACACCATATATTTT. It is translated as CASSSPPTGRDTIYF.

In DNA form, the CDR3 reads TGTGCCAGCAGCTTGGGTCCGCGGGCGGATTCACCCCTCCACTTT. Translating gives CASSLGPRADSPLHF. The rearrangement uses TRBV11-2 and TRBJ1-6; D is undetermined. Per germline, CDR1 SGHAT and CDR2 FQNNGV. V was shortened by 3 bases and J by 8 bases, with 14 bases between the two germline ends. This CDR3 has 15 amino acids. The full variable domain, in which reference TRBV11-2 and TRBJ1-6 provide the parts outside the CDR3, is EAGVAQSPRYKIIEKRQSVAFWCNPISGHATLYWYQQILGQGPKLLIQFQNNGVVDDSQLPKDRFSAERLKGVDSTLKIQPAKLEDSAVYLCASSLGPRADSPLHFGNGTRLTVT.

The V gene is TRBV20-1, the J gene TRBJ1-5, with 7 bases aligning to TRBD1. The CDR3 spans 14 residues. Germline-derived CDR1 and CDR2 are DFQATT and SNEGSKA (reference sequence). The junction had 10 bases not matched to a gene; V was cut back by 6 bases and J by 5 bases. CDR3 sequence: CSAAPDRLDQPQHF. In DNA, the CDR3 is TGCAGTGCCGCACCGGACAGGTTAGATCAGCCCCAGCATTTT.

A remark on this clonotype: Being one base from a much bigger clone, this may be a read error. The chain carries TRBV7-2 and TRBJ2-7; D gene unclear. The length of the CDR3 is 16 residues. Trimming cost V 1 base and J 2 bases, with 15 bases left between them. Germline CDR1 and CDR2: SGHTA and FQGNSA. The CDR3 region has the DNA TGTGCCAGCAGCTTAGTTTTCGGAGTACAGACCTACGAGCAGTACTTC. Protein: CASSLVFGVQTYEQYF.

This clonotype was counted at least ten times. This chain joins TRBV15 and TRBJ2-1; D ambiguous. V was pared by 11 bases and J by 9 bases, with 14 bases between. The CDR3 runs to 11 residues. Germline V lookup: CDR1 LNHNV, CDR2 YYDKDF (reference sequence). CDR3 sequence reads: CASGRGVEQFF. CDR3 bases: TGTGCCTCGGGCAGAGGCGTTGAGCAGTTCTTC.

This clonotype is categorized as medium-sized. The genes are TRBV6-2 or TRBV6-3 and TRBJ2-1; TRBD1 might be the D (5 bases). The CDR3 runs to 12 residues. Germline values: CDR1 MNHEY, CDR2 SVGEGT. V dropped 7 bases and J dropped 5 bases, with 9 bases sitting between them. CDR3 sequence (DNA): TGTGCCAGCACCCGACAGCACAATGAGCAGTTCTTC. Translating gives CASTRQHNEQFF.

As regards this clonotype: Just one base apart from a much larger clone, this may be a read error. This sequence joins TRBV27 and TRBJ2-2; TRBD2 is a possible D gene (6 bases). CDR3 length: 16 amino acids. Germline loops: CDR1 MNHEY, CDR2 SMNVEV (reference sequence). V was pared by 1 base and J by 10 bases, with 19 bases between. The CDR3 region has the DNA TGTGCCAGCAGTTTATGGGCCGGGGGTCGCGCCGAGGAGCTGTTTTTT. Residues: CASSLWAGGRAEELFF.